This T cell receptor (beta chain) was recovered during a study of T cells in Graves' hyperthyroidism and ophthalmopathy. Study results and caveats: The model anticipated ophthalmopathy a median approximately 6.7 months pre-onset. Clonotypes that were expanded in thyroid above 0.001 mostly appeared in blood too.

Used for diagnoses were clinical symptoms, serum thyroxine and TRAb, thyroid ultrasound and orbital computed tomography. Amplification of TCR beta CDR3 regions used RNA as the template. Carried out on the TCR CDR3, a first-round RT-PCR used the HTBI primer set. MiXCR, run by TCRdb on the multiplex PCR reads, gives a single entry per CDR3 protein. The table includes roughly 350,000 distinct CDR3 sequences, approximately 13% detected once. In its sample, this clonotype was seen a few times. Antigen specificity is unknown. Trimming cost V 5 bases and J 0 bases; bases outside gene matches: 9. Germline V gene lookup returns CDR1 LNHDA and CDR2 SQIVND (reference sequence). This CDR3 has 16 residues.

The specimen sequenced was blood. The source is a woman in her forties with Graves' ophthalmopathy. The rearrangement joins TRBV19 to TRBJ2-7; 8 nucleotides align to TRBD2. CDR3 nucleotide sequence: TGTGCCAGTAGTTCAACCACTAGCGGACACTCCTACGAGCAGTACTTC. This codes for CASSSTTSGHSYEQYF.